The 22 T cell receptor beta chains reported below all come from one sample, sequenced in a study of molecular identifiers for immune sequencing clone quantification. Each CDR3 protein gets one entry after TCRdb re-called the PCR reads with MiXCR. The repertoire holds about 640,000 distinct CDR3 sequences, with 15% to 20% as singletons. Sequenced sample: naive CD8+ T cells from blood, with Jurkat cell RNA spiked in. The sample's subset: FACS-sorted CD8+CD4-CCR7+CD45RA+ naive T cells. These receptors all come from a human donor in good health. Some libraries in this study had Jurkat cell RNA spiked in.

In its sample, this clonotype was seen once. This may stem from a read error, because a much larger clone lies one nucleotide away. This sequence joins TRBV7-2 and TRBJ2-2, with D possibly being TRBD2 (6 bases). CDR1 and CDR2 (germline): SGHTA, FQGNSA. The CDR3 covers 18 residues. CDR3: CASSLVAFSGGRTGKLFF. CDR3 DNA sequence: TGTGCCAGCAGCTTAGTCGCATTTTCTGGGGGGAGGACCGGGAAGCTGTTTTTT.

The sample holds many counts of this clonotype. The V and J genes are TRBV6-5 and TRBJ2-3; possibly TRBD1 or TRBD2 for D (6 bases each). V was shortened by 0 bases and J by 0 bases, with 16 bases between the two germline ends. The V gene's germline CDR1 is MNHEY and CDR2 SVGAGI. The CDR3 has 18 residues. CDR3 residues: CASSYSQWRGASTDTQYF. The CDR3 DNA reads TGTGCCAGCAGTTACTCCCAGTGGAGGGGGGCTAGCACAGATACGCAGTATTTT.

This clonotype was detected only a few times. A much larger clone sits a single nucleotide away, making a read error possible. This chain uses TRBV20-1 with TRBJ1-6; 7 positions match TRBD1. This CDR3 comprises 17 residues. CDR1 and CDR2 from the germline V gene are DFQATT and SNEGSKA (reference sequence). The CDR3 loop reads CCARGPTGSSYNSPLHF. The CDR3 DNA is TGCTGTGCTAGAGGACCGACAGGGAGCTCCTATAATTCACCCCTCCACTTT.

At least ten counts were recorded for this clonotype. The V call is TRBV7-9, the J call TRBJ1-2; TRBD1 is a possible D gene (5 bases). Germline loops: CDR1 SEHNR, CDR2 FQNEAQ (reference sequence). This CDR3 spans 13 amino acids. Deletions cut 2 bases from V and 5 bases from J, with 9 bases between. The CDR3 sequence is CASSLLGPYGYTF. CDR3 nucleotide sequence: TGTGCCAGCAGCTTATTGGGGCCATATGGCTACACCTTC.

This clonotype was observed a handful of times. The V call is TRBV7-9, the J call TRBJ2-1; D might be TRBD1 or TRBD2, each matching 5 bases. CDR3 size: 14 residues. V lost 7 bases and J lost 5, with 15 bases in between. CDR1 and CDR2 (germline): SEHNR, FQNEAQ (reference sequence). CDR3 nucleotide sequence: TGTGCCAGCACCCCGCCGGGGACCCACAATGAGCAGTTCTTC. Protein product: CASTPPGTHNEQFF.

A few counts support this clonotype. The J gene is TRBJ1-1, the V gene TRBV19; no reliable D call. The CDR3 length is 12 residues. Per germline, CDR1 LNHDA and CDR2 SQIVND (reference sequence). Trimming cost V 5 bases and J 9 bases, with 13 bases left between them. The CDR3 region is CASSPYPDKAFF. Here the CDR3 DNA reads TGTGCCAGTAGTCCCTATCCCGATAAAGCTTTCTTT.

This clonotype was recorded many times. The rearrangement uses TRBV19 and TRBJ2-6, with D perhaps matching TRBD1 or TRBD2 (5 bases each). Germline V lookup: CDR1 LNHDA, CDR2 SQIVND (reference sequence). Trimming took 7 bases from V and 0 from J, leaving 10 bases between them. This CDR3 is built from 15 residues. CDR3 sequence (DNA): TGTGCCAGTAAACCAGGGAGCTCTGGGGCCAACGTCCTGACTTTC. Translated, it gives CASKPGSSGANVLTF.

This clonotype has a count of ten or more. The chain employs TRBV9 and TRBJ2-2; the match to TRBD1 covers 7 bases. CDR1 is SGDLS, CDR2 YYNGEE, per germline. The CDR3 loop spans 14 amino acids. V lost 4 bases, J lost 2 bases, and 2 bases stayed unmatched. CDR3 DNA: TGTGCCAGCAGCCGGACAGGAAACACCGGGGAGCTGTTTTTT. This gives the protein CASSRTGNTGELFF.

This clonotype was picked up a small number of times. The chain has TRBV5-1 and TRBJ2-6; TRBD1 matches at 7 bases. Germline CDR1 and CDR2: SGHRS and YFSETQ. The CDR3 has 17 residues. V lost 4 bases, J lost 0 bases, and 7 bases stayed unmatched. CDR3 bases: TGCGCCAGCAGCCCTGGACAGGAGAGCTCTGGGGCCAACGTCCTGACTTTC. Translation: CASSPGQESSGANVLTF.

At least ten counts were recorded for this clonotype. V and J are TRBV12-3 or TRBV12-4 and TRBJ2-5; D is unclear. The CDR3 contains 13 residues. Trimming removed 4 bases at V and 2 bases at J, with 8 bases between. The CDR3 DNA follows: TGTGCCAGCAGTTCTTGGCAACAAGAGACCCAGTACTTC. This gives the protein CASSSWQQETQYF.

The chain is built from TRBV19 and TRBJ2-1; no definite D call. The CDR3 is 14 residues long. V lost 6 bases, J lost 9 bases, and 18 bases lay in between. Germline CDR1 LNHDA, CDR2 SQIVND (reference sequence). In DNA form, the CDR3 reads TGTGCCAGTAGATCCGTATTCGTGGCCGTTGAGCAGTTCTTC. Protein product: CASRSVFVAVEQFF.

This clonotype turned up a few times. The J gene is TRBJ1-2, the V gene TRBV19, with D unresolved. The germline V gene encodes CDR1 LNHDA and CDR2 SQIVND (reference sequence). The CDR3 covers 16 residues. V was shortened by 3 bases and J by 0 bases, with 14 bases between the two germline ends. CDR3 DNA sequence: TGTGCCAGTAGTATGTATGAGACAACAACTAACTATGGCTACACCTTC. Amino acid sequence: CASSMYETTTNYGYTF. The full variable domain, in which reference TRBV19 and TRBJ1-2 provide the parts outside the CDR3, is DGGITQSPKYLFRKEGQNVTLSCEQNLNHDAMYWYRQDPGQGLRLIYYSQIVNDFQKGDIAEGYSVSREKKESFPLTVTSAQKNPTAFYLCASSMYETTTNYGYTFGSGTRLTVV.

This clonotype has a count of ten or more. The V call is TRBV5-1, the J call TRBJ2-5; 7 bases match TRBD1. Germline trimming cut 0 bases from V and 3 bases from J; bases unmatched to any gene: 5. Germline V gene data show CDR1 as SGHRS and CDR2 as YFSETQ. The CDR3 extends over 15 amino acids. CDR3 sequence: CASSLVGQIKETQYF. The CDR3 nucleotides are TGCGCCAGCAGCTTGGTGGGACAGATAAAAGAGACCCAGTACTTC.

The table lists this clonotype with many counts. The chain joins TRBV29-1 to TRBJ2-3, with a possible D match to TRBD2 (6 bases). V lost 7 bases and J lost 6, with 11 bases in between. Germline V gene sequence: CDR1 SQVTM, CDR2 ANQGSEA. The CDR3 has 11 residues. The CDR3 DNA reads TGCAGCGCGGGGGAGTTCGATACGCAGTATTTT. It specifies CSAGEFDTQYF.

This clonotype occurred many times. The chain recombines TRBV15 with TRBJ2-3; maybe TRBD1 (5 bases). The CDR3 extends over 14 amino acids. V lost 0 bases to trimming and J lost 4 bases, with 8 bases between them. Germline V gene data show CDR1 as LNHNV and CDR2 as YYDKDF (reference sequence). This CDR3 reads CATSRDRGPDTQYF. The CDR3 region has the DNA TGTGCCACCAGCAGAGATAGGGGCCCAGATACGCAGTATTTT.

This clonotype was observed at least ten times. V and J are TRBV4-3 and TRBJ2-7, with D maybe TRBD1 (6 bases). CDR1 and CDR2 (germline): LGHNA, YSLEER. V was clipped by 1 base and J by 0 bases, with 13 bases between them. The CDR3 runs to 16 residues. Here the CDR3 DNA reads TGCGCCAGCAGCCAAGGGACCGGGACAAGCTCCTACGAGCAGTACTTC. Its translation is CASSQGTGTSSYEQYF.

This chain joins TRBV19 and TRBJ2-7; 10 positions agree with TRBD1. The CDR3 sequence is 14 residues long. Germline CDR1 is LNHDA and CDR2 is SQIVND (reference sequence). The trim removed 6 bases at V and 9 bases at J, leaving 11 bases unmatched. CDR3 sequence: CASSLTGTGVGQYF. CDR3 sequence (DNA): TGTGCCAGTAGCTTGACCGGGACAGGGGTTGGGCAGTACTTC.

This clonotype has a count of ten or more. The chain combines TRBV6-5 with TRBJ2-7; a possible D gene is TRBD2 (6 bases). CDR1 and CDR2 from the germline V gene are MNHEY and SVGAGI. This CDR3 is 15 amino acids long. The V end was cut by 2 bases, the J end by 4 bases, with 15 bases between. In nucleotides, the CDR3 is TGTGCCAGCAGTTACCGCCCGGGAGAGGAATACGAGCAGTACTTC. Translated, it gives CASSYRPGEEYEQYF.

Of note for this clonotype: One junction end disagrees with the germline gene, perhaps due to a read error. The chain has TRBV12-3 or TRBV12-4 and TRBJ1-1; a possible D gene is TRBD1 (6 bases). The length of the CDR3 is 14 residues. As DNA, the CDR3 is TGTGCCAACAGTCCTAGGACAGTTAACACTGAAGCTTTCTTT. It specifies CANSPRTVNTEAFF.

This clonotype was found many times. V and J are TRBV27 and TRBJ2-7; D assignment may be TRBD1 or TRBD2 (6 bases each). Germline assignment: CDR1 MNHEY and CDR2 SMNVEV (reference sequence). Trimming removed 2 bases from V and 0 bases from J, with 11 bases in between. This CDR3 region has 15 residues. CDR3 residues: CASSLRGPSSYEQYF. CDR3 sequence (DNA): TGTGCCAGCAGTTTACGGGGGCCGAGCTCCTACGAGCAGTACTTC.

This clonotype was picked up a small number of times. The V and J genes are TRBV9 and TRBJ2-2, with TRBD1 as a possible D gene (6 bases). Germline CDR1 reads SGDLS; CDR2 reads YYNGEE. Trimming cost V 0 bases and J 5 bases, with 14 bases left between them. The CDR3 has 16 residues. CDR3 residues: CASSVGGGVRTGELFF. CDR3 coding DNA: TGTGCCAGCAGCGTAGGAGGGGGAGTAAGGACCGGGGAGCTGTTTTTT.

This clonotype came up many times. This chain joins TRBV20-1 and TRBJ2-3, with D possibly TRBD2 on 6 matching bases. CDR3 length: 15 amino acids. Looked up from germline, CDR1 is DFQATT and CDR2 is SNEGSKA (reference sequence). With 4 bases removed from V and 3 bases from J, the gap between germline ends came to 17 bases. The CDR3 here is CSAITSPWETDTQYF. CDR3 bases: TGCAGTGCTATAACTAGCCCATGGGAGACAGATACGCAGTATTTT.